Presented here are 21 T cell receptor beta chains from one specimen sequenced in a study. Cells sorted as Tregs were CD4+, CD25+ and CD127-/low. TCRdb fed the 5' RACE reads into MiXCR, producing one record per CDR3 protein. The sample has around 9,700 distinct CDR3 sequences, about 14% seen once; the top ten hold roughly 3.3%. What was sequenced was Tregs sorted from blood. These receptors came from a female donor with breast cancer.

This clonotype ranks as medium-sized. J is TRBJ2-2 and V is TRBV9; D is unclear. V was cut by 1 base and J by 5 bases, with 15 bases left in between. The CDR3 consists of 16 residues. CDR1 and CDR2 from the germline V gene are SGDLS and YYNGEE. The CDR3 here is CASSVSSNVGTGELFF. The CDR3 nucleotides read TGTGCCAGCAGCGTATCGTCGAATGTAGGAACCGGGGAGCTGTTTTTT.

This clonotype occurred a few times. A much larger clone lies one base from this, so it may be a read error. Because the CDR3 is missing its conserved closing phenylalanine or tryptophan, this is likely a read error. V is TRBV5-6 and J is TRBJ1-5; D gene unclear. This CDR3 comprises 15 residues. The V gene's germline CDR1 is SGHDT and CDR2 YYEEEE. The V gene lost 0 bases and the J gene lost 1 base, with 8 bases spanning the gap. CDR3 nucleotide sequence: TGTGCCAGCAGCTTGGGACCGACAAGCAATCAGCCCCAGCATCTT. Its translation: CASSLGPTSNQPQHL.

This clonotype was detected ten times or more. This chain connects TRBV5-1 to TRBJ1-5; D remains unclear. The V gene lost 4 bases and the J gene lost 4 bases, with 12 bases spanning the gap. In germline, CDR1 is SGHRS, CDR2 YFSETQ. CDR3 size: 14 residues. As DNA, the CDR3 is TGCGCCAGCAGCCTACGTAGCCTGAATCAGCCCCAGCATTTT. It specifies CASSLRSLNQPQHF.

The sample holds one count of this clonotype. The junction shows a germline mismatch at one end, possibly a read error. V and J are TRBV5-1 and TRBJ2-3; maybe TRBD2 (7 bases). The CDR3 has 14 residues. The germline V gene encodes CDR1 SGHRS and CDR2 YFSETQ. The CDR3 nucleotides read TGCGCCAGCAGCTGGGTAGGGGGGGCAGATACGCAGTACTTT. It translates to CASSWVGGADTQYF.

This clonotype was seen more than once but under ten times. The rearrangement links TRBV2 to TRBJ2-3; 11 bases agree with TRBD2. The CDR3 has 16 amino acids. From germline, CDR1 is SNHLY and CDR2 FYNNEI. V trimming: 7 bases; J trimming: 6 bases; junction bases outside the gene matches: 12. CDR3: CASKHGLAGLMDTQYF. The CDR3 DNA is TGTGCCAGCAAACACGGACTAGCGGGCCTCATGGATACGCAGTATTTT.

This clonotype has ten or more counts. The rearrangement uses TRBV6-5 and TRBJ1-2, with D possibly being TRBD1 (5 bases). CDR1 and CDR2 from the germline V gene are MNHEY and SVGAGI. The CDR3 has 15 amino acids. V shed 0 bases and J shed 4 bases, with 12 bases lying between them. The CDR3 loop is CASSYSEGTLYGYTF. Written as DNA, the CDR3 is TGTGCCAGCAGTTACTCGGAAGGGACCCTCTATGGCTACACCTTC.

This clonotype has ten or more counts. The chain has TRBV4-1 and TRBJ2-7; the D is unclear. This CDR3 contains 10 residues. Germline CDR1 reads MGHRA; CDR2 reads YSYEKL. Trimming left V 8 bases short and J 3 bases short, with 5 bases between. Here the CDR3 DNA reads TGCGCCAGCTCCGACTACGAGCAGTACTTC. Protein product: CASSDYEQYF.

Points on this clonotype: A much bigger clone sits one base away, suggesting this may be a read error. This CDR3 is missing its conserved last phenylalanine or tryptophan, likely due to a read error. The rearrangement joins TRBV7-3 to TRBJ2-2, with TRBD1 as a possible D gene (5 bases). CDR1 SGHTA and CDR2 FQGTGA come from the germline V gene. V was shortened by 0 bases and J by 3 bases, with 5 bases between the two germline ends. The CDR3 is 14 amino acids. The CDR3 reads CASSLTRDTGELFS. Written as DNA, the CDR3 is TGTGCCAGCAGCTTAACCAGGGACACCGGGGAGCTGTTTTCT.

By share, this clonotype ranks as medium-sized (0.01 to 0.1%). The chain combines TRBV12-3 or TRBV12-4 with TRBJ1-2; TRBD1 is a possible D gene (5 bases). The CDR3 is 14 amino acids. V was shortened by 7 bases and J by 0 bases, with 12 bases between the two germline ends. CDR3 DNA sequence: TGTGCCAGCACCCGGGCAGGGTCTAACTATGGCTACACCTTC. Translating gives CASTRAGSNYGYTF.

There are many counts of this clonotype. V and J are TRBV6-6 and TRBJ1-5, with D possibly matching TRBD1 (5 bases). The CDR3 runs to 14 residues. Germline V lookup: CDR1 MNHNY, CDR2 SVGAGI (reference sequence). Trimming took off 6 bases at V and 3 bases at J, with 12 bases between the two ends. The CDR3 here is CASSPATDNQPQHF. CDR3 DNA: TGTGCCAGCAGCCCTGCGACAGACAATCAGCCCCAGCATTTT.

This clonotype was counted only a few times. A much larger clone lies one base from this, so it may be a read error. This chain uses TRBV24-1 with TRBJ2-1; D is possibly TRBD1 (5 bases). CDR3 size: 13 residues. The germline V gene encodes CDR1 KGHDR and CDR2 SFDVKD. CDR3 in amino acids: CATSRGSHNEQFF. For the CDR3, the DNA is TGTGCCACCTCAAGGGGCTCCCACAATGAGCAGTTCTTC.

This clonotype has ten or more counts. The chain joins TRBV7-2 to TRBJ1-4, with D possibly matching TRBD1 (5 bases). The CDR3 is 12 amino acids. CDR1 and CDR2 from the germline V gene are SGHTA and FQGNSA. Deletions cut 8 bases from V and 8 bases from J, with 12 bases between. The CDR3 DNA reads TGTGCCAGCCGGCGTGGGGGAGAAAAACTGTTTTTT. This codes for CASRRGGEKLFF.

This clonotype was recorded a few times. The rearrangement joins TRBV29-1 to TRBJ2-1; no clear D gene. Germline V gene sequence: CDR1 SQVTM, CDR2 ANQGSEA. V lost 0 bases and J 6 bases, leaving 15 bases between the germline ends. This CDR3 spans 15 amino acids. As DNA, the CDR3 is TGCAGCGTTGAAGATCAAGTGAGGCCCCTCAATGAGCAGTTCTTC. This sequence encodes CSVEDQVRPLNEQFF.

This clonotype was seen ten or more times. The chain uses TRBV7-8 and TRBJ2-5; TRBD2 might be the D (6 bases). CDR1 and CDR2 from the germline V gene are SGHVS and FQNEAQ. The CDR3 consists of 14 residues. V lost 5 bases, J lost 5 bases, and 15 bases lay in between. The CDR3 reads CASSPLAGWETQYF. In DNA, the CDR3 is TGTGCCAGCAGCCCGCTTGCGGGGTGGGAGACCCAGTACTTC.

This clonotype is termed medium-sized. The genes are TRBV7-3 and TRBJ1-1, with 7 positions matching TRBD1. The CDR3 consists of 15 residues. Germline V gives CDR1 SGHTA, CDR2 FQGTGA. The ends lost 5 bases at V and 6 bases at J; junction bases unmatched: 12. The CDR3 nucleotides read TGTGCCAGCAGCCCCACAGGGGCCCTAGGCGCTGAAGCTTTCTTT. Translating it yields CASSPTGALGAEAFF.

To note about this clonotype: A read error may explain this, as a much larger clone is one base away. This rearrangement joins TRBV2 to TRBJ2-7, with D tentatively TRBD1 (6 bases). Looked up from germline, CDR1 is SNHLY and CDR2 is FYNNEI. The CDR3 sequence is 15 residues long. V shed 3 bases and J shed 7 bases, with 19 bases lying between them. For the CDR3, the DNA is TGTGCCAGCAGTGAGGGGGCCCGCTCCTACAATGAGCAGTACTTC. Amino acids: CASSEGARSYNEQYF.

This clonotype counts as medium-sized (0.01 to 0.1%). The J gene is TRBJ1-5, the V gene TRBV2; D is perhaps TRBD1 (5 bases). This CDR3 has 13 residues. Germline CDR1 SNHLY, CDR2 FYNNEI. Deletions cut 4 bases from V and 7 bases from J, with 11 bases between. CDR3 loop: CASSVWGDQPQHF. The CDR3 DNA reads TGTGCCAGCAGTGTATGGGGCGACCAGCCCCAGCATTTT.

By share, this clonotype counts as medium-sized. The rearrangement uses TRBV27 and TRBJ1-1; D may be TRBD1 (5 bases). This CDR3 is 13 amino acids long. Germline values: CDR1 MNHEY, CDR2 SMNVEV (reference sequence). The V end was cut by 0 bases, the J end by 5 bases, with 7 bases between. CDR3 amino acids: CASSLSGVTEAFF. In DNA, the CDR3 is TGTGCCAGCAGTTTATCGGGGGTTACTGAAGCTTTCTTT.

This clonotype is classed as medium-sized. The chain carries TRBV6-2 or TRBV6-3 and TRBJ2-3; D remains unclear. This CDR3 spans 14 amino acids. The V and J ends lost 7 bases and 4 bases respectively, with 15 bases between them. CDR1 MNHEY and CDR2 SVGEGT come from the germline V gene. The CDR3, as DNA: TGTGCCAGCACTGGGCGGAGCCCCCCAGATACGCAGTATTTT. It yields the protein CASTGRSPPDTQYF.

As to this clonotype: This clone may be a read error of a much larger clone one base away. The V call is TRBV6-1, the J call TRBJ1-2; 7 bases agree with TRBD1. The CDR3 spans 15 residues. Germline V gene sequence: CDR1 MNHNS, CDR2 SASEGT. J was trimmed by 2 bases and V by 6 bases; bases with no gene match: 9. The CDR3 DNA is TGTGCCAGCAGCGATCCGGTACAGGGGAACTATGGCTACACCTTC. Amino acid sequence: CASSDPVQGNYGYTF.

This clonotype was recorded a few times. V is TRBV12-3 or TRBV12-4 and J is TRBJ2-3; TRBD1 matches 9 bases. The V and J ends lost 3 bases and 2 bases, in that order; junction bases with no gene match: 3. CDR3 length equals 15 residues. DNA for the CDR3: TGTGCCAGCAGTTTGGACAGGGGAAACACAGATACGCAGTATTTT. Translating it yields CASSLDRGNTDTQYF.